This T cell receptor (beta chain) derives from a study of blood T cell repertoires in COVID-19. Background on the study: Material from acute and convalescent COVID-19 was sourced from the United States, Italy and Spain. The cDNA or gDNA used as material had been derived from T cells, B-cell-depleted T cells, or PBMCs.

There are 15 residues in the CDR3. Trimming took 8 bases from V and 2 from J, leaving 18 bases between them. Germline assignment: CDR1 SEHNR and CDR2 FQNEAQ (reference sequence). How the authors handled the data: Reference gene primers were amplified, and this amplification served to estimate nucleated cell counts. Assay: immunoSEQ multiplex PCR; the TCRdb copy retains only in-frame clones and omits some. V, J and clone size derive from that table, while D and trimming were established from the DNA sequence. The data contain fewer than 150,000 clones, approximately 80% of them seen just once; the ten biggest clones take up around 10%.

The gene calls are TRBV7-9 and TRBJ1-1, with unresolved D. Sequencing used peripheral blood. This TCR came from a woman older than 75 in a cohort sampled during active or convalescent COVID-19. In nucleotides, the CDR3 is TGTGCCAGCTCCCTCCCCCAGGCGGGAAACACTGAAGCTTTCTTT. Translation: CASSLPQAGNTEAFF.